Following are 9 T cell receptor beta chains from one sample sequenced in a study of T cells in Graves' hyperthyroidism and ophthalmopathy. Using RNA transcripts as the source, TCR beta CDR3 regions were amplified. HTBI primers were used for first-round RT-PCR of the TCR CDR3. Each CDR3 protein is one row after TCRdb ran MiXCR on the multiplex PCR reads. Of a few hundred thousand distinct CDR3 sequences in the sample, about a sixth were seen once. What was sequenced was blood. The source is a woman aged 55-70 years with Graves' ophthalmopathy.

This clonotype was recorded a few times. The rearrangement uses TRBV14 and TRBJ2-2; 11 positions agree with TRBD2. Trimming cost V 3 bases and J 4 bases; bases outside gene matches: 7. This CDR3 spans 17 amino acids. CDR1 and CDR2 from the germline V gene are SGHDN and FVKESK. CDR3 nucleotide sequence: TGTGCCAGCAGCCAGGGAACTAGCGGGAGTTTCACCGGGGAGCTGTTTTTT. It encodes CASSQGTSGSFTGELFF.

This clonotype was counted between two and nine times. The CDR3 region is CSGFLPGGINEQFF. The CDR3 DNA reads as TGCAGCGGGTTTTTGCCGGGCGGCATCAATGAGCAGTTCTTC. This chain joins TRBV29-1 and TRBJ2-1, with D unresolved. The CDR3 length is 14 residues. Germline lookup yields CDR1 SQVTM and CDR2 ANQGSEA. The V gene lost 7 bases and the J gene lost 6 bases, with 19 bases spanning the gap.

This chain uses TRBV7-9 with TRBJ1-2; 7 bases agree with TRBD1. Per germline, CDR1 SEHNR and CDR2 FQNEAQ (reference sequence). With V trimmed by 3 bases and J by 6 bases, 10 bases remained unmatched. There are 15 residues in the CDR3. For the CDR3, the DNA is TGTGCCAGCAGCTTGGGGGCAGGGGGATCCCATGGCTACACCTTC. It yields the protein CASSLGAGGSHGYTF.

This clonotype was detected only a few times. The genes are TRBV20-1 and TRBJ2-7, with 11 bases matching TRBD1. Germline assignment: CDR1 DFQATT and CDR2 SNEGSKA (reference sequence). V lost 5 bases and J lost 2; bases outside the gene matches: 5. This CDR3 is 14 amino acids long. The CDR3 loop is CSAPWGQGAYEQYF. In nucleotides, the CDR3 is TGCAGTGCTCCCTGGGGACAGGGGGCCTACGAGCAGTACTTC.

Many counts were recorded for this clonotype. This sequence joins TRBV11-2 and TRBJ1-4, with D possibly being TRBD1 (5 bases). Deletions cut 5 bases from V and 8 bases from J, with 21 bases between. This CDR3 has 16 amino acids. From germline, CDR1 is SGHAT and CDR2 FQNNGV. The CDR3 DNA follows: TGTGCCAGCAGCCCGACGGCGGGGGGGTTTTCGGAAAAACTGTTTTTT. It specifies CASSPTAGGFSEKLFF.

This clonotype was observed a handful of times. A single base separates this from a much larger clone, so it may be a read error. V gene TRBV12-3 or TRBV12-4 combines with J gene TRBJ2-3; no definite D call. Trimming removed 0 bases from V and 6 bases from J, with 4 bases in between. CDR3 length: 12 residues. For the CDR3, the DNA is TGTGCCAGCAGTTTAGCGGAGGATACGCAGTATTTT. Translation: CASSLAEDTQYF.

The CDR3 bases are TGTGCCAGCAGCTCCCTAGCGGGAAGCTCCTACAATGAGCAGTTCTTC. The encoded protein is CASSSLAGSSYNEQFF. The genes are TRBV9 and TRBJ2-1; TRBD2 agrees at 9 bases. The V and J ends lost 4 bases and 0 bases, in that order; junction bases with no gene match: 5. The CDR3 loop spans 16 amino acids. Germline V gene lookup returns CDR1 SGDLS and CDR2 YYNGEE.

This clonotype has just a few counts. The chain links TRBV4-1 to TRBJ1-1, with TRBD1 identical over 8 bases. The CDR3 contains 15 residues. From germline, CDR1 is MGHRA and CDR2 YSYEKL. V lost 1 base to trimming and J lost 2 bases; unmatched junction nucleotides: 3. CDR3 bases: TGCGCCAGCAGCCAAGGCAGGGGGCAAAACACTGAAGCTTTCTTT. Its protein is CASSQGRGQNTEAFF.

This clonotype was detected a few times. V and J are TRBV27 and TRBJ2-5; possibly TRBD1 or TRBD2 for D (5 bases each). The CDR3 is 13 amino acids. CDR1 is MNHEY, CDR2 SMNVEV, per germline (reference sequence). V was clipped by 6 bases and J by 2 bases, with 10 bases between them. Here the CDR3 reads CASRGTLQETQYF. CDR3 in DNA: TGTGCCAGCAGGGGGACCCTGCAAGAGACCCAGTACTTC.